This record covers a single T cell receptor beta chain. Autoimmune disease history or systemic immunosuppression barred patients. Assay: immunoSEQ multiplex PCR; the TCRdb copy retains only in-frame clones and omits some. The sample has about 68,000 clones; about 91% are singletons. The V and J ends lost 7 bases and 6 bases respectively, with 22 bases between them. The germline gives CDR1 SEHNR, CDR2 FQNEAQ (reference sequence). The length of the CDR3 is 15 residues. The data derive from a study of OX40 agonist ivuxolimab in advanced cancers. Study context: Ivuxolimab is a fully human IgG2 antibody that activates OX40 (CD134). Six ivuxolimab dose levels, 0.01 to 10 mg/kg, were given intravenously every 2 weeks. Dose-escalation patients' cancers were hepatocellular carcinoma, melanoma, renal cell or head and neck cancer.

This clonotype was sampled from an adult with an advanced solid tumor such as melanoma, head and neck, liver or kidney cancer. The material was CD4+ or CD8+ T cells sorted from blood, obtained in a trial of the OX40 agonist ivuxolimab. This sequence joins TRBV7-9 and TRBJ2-7; D is possibly TRBD1 (6 bases). CDR3 residues: CASKATGTLLREQYF. The CDR3 DNA is TGTGCCAGCAAGGCAACCGGGACACTACTTCGCGAGCAGTACTTC.